This TCR beta chain stems from a study of post-analysis software for immune sequencing data. As for the study in general: Patients had relapsing-remitting, secondary progressive or progressive-relapsing multiple sclerosis; some lacked subtype.

Study-wide points: Patients had higher frequencies than controls of four to six TRBV segments, including TRBV5-6, TRBV5-1 and TRBV20-1. Patients with multiple sclerosis recorded significantly lower normalized Chao1 diversity than controls, the study found.

Incorporated into the TCR beta cDNA libraries were unique molecular identifiers, which served to reduce PCR and sequencing biases. Out of roughly 0.85 to 11 million T cells, 470,000 or so cDNA molecules were generated. From the PCR reads, TCRdb called clonotypes with MiXCR, one entry per CDR3 protein. The sample holds fewer than 550,000 distinct CDR3 sequences, roughly 34% seen once. The CDR3 spans 15 residues. V gave up 6 bases and J gave up 1 base, with 15 bases separating them. Germline V lookup: CDR1 MNHEY, CDR2 SVGEGT. Concerning this clonotype itself: No antigen is known for it.

The sample consisted of blood. The receptor comes from a girl aged 2-17 years with multiple sclerosis. This chain uses TRBV6-2 or TRBV6-3 with TRBJ2-5; the D call may be TRBD1 or TRBD2 (5 bases each). CDR3 loop: CASSRNPGRQETQYF. The DNA for the CDR3 is TGTGCCAGCAGCCGCAATCCGGGACGCCAAGAGACCCAGTACTTC.